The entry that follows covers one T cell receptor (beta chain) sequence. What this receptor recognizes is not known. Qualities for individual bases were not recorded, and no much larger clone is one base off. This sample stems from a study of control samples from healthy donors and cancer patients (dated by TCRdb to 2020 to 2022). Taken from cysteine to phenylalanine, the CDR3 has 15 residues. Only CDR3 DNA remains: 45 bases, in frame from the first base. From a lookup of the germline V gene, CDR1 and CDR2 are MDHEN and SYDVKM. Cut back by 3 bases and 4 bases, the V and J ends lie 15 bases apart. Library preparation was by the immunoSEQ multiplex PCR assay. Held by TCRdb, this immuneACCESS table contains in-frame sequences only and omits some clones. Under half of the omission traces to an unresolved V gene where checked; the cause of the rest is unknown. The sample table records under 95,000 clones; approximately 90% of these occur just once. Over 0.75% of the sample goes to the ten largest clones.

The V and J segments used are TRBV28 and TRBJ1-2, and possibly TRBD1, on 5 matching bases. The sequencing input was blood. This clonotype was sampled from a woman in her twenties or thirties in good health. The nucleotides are TGTGCCAGCAGTTTTTGGCCAGGGCCCCCCTATGGCTACACCTTC. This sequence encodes CASSFWPGPPYGYTF.